This passage covers 32 T cell receptor beta chains from one sample sequenced in a study of memory CD4+ T cells and cytomegalovirus serostatus. Repertoires were generated with immunoSEQ multiplex PCR, while TCRdb's copy carries only in-frame clones and drops some. The sample has about 82,000 clones; less than 90% are singletons. Single viable CD3+CD4+CD8-CD45RO+ cells were sorted as the memory CD4+ T cells. The specimen sequenced was memory CD4+ T cells from blood. Receptors originate from an adult in good health and CMV-seronegative.

The chain joins TRBV19 to TRBJ2-4, with 11 bases matching TRBD2. V was clipped by 3 bases and J by 6 bases; unmatched bases: 4. Per the germline V gene, CDR1 is LNHDA and CDR2 is SQIVND (reference sequence). There are 15 residues in the CDR3. CDR3 nucleotides: TGTGCCAGTAGTATTAGCGGGGGGGCCTCAAACATTCAGTACTTC. This encodes CASSISGGASNIQYF.

The J gene is TRBJ1-2, the V gene TRBV7-9; 10 bases are a match to TRBD1. J lost 3 bases, V lost 4 bases, and 5 bases had no gene match. Per the germline V gene, CDR1 is SEHNR and CDR2 is FQNEAQ (reference sequence). The CDR3 is 15 residues long. The CDR3 protein is CASSSGQGGDYGYTF. The CDR3 DNA reads as TGTGCCAGCAGCTCCGGACAGGGGGGGGACTATGGCTACACCTTC.

On this clone itself: This same CDR3 is encoded by further DNA sequences in the sample. The gene calls are TRBV12-5 and TRBJ2-4, with D perhaps matching TRBD1 (6 bases). This CDR3 has 16 amino acids. V lost 0 bases and J lost 7, with 16 bases in between. Germline loops: CDR1 LGHNT, CDR2 FRNRAP. The CDR3 loop reads CASGLVLQGDRNIQYF. The CDR3 bases are TGTGCTAGTGGTTTGGTTCTACAGGGAGATCGGAACATTCAGTACTTC.

This chain connects TRBV4-1 to TRBJ2-1, with TRBD1 matching over 9 bases. The CDR3 is made up of 15 amino acids. V shed 3 bases and J 7 bases; nucleotides not matched to a gene: 7. Germline lookup yields CDR1 MGHRA and CDR2 YSYEKL. CDR3 DNA sequence: TGCGCCAGCAGCCAGGTAGGGACAGGGAGTAATGAGCAGTTCTTC. This codes for CASSQVGTGSNEQFF.

The chain joins TRBV4-3 to TRBJ1-1; a possible D gene is TRBD1 (5 bases). V was shortened by 4 bases and J by 2 bases, with 17 bases between the two germline ends. The germline CDR1 and CDR2 sequences are LGHNA and YSLEER. The CDR3 loop spans 16 amino acids. In DNA form, the CDR3 reads TGCGCCAGCAGCCTCCAAGTGGGGGGAGCAAACACTGAAGCTTTCTTT. It translates to CASSLQVGGANTEAFF.

The V call is TRBV5-1, the J call TRBJ2-7, with a possible D match to TRBD2 (5 bases). This CDR3 has 12 amino acids. V was clipped by 2 bases and J by 3 bases, with 6 bases between them. From germline, CDR1 is SGHRS and CDR2 YFSETQ. DNA of the CDR3: TGCGCCAGCAGCTTCCGGGGCTACGAGCAGTACTTC. Encoded protein: CASSFRGYEQYF. Drawing the rest from reference TRBV5-1 and TRBJ2-7, the complete variable domain is KAGVTQTPRYLIKTRGQQVTLSCSPISGHRSVSWYQQTPGQGLQFLFEYFSETQRNKGNFPGRFSGRQFSNSRSEMNVSTLELGDSALYLCASSFRGYEQYFGPGTRLTVT.

The CDR3 sequence: CASSQGRGTSGGAVRETQYF. CDR3 in DNA: TGTGCCAGCAGCCAAGGGCGGGGTACTAGCGGGGGGGCCGTCCGGGAGACCCAGTACTTC. V is TRBV4-2 and J is TRBJ2-5, with 13 bases identical to TRBD2. With V trimmed by 1 base and J by 5 bases, 16 bases remained unmatched. In germline, CDR1 is LGHNA, CDR2 YNFKEQ. CDR3 length equals 20 residues.

The genes are TRBV5-4 and TRBJ1-6; 7 nucleotides match TRBD1. CDR1 is SGHNT and CDR2 is YYREEE in the germline V gene (reference sequence). V shed 6 bases, J shed 7 bases, and the junction held 4 bases outside the gene matches. This CDR3 region has 13 residues. CDR3 loop: CASTGTANSPLHF. In nucleotides, the CDR3 is TGTGCCAGCACCGGGACAGCAAATTCACCCCTCCACTTT. The complete variable domain, with remaining parts taken from reference TRBV5-4 and TRBJ1-6, reads ETGVTQSPTHLIKTRGQQVTLRCSSQSGHNTVSWYQQALGQGPQFIFQYYREEENGRGNFPPRFSGLQFPNYSSELNVNALELDDSALYLCASTGTANSPLHFGNGTRLTVT.

J is TRBJ2-2 and V is TRBV7-9; 9 nucleotides match TRBD1. CDR1 is SEHNR, CDR2 FQNEAQ, per germline (reference sequence). The CDR3 runs to 14 residues. J gave up 3 bases and V 5 bases, and 1 base lay outside the gene matches. CDR3 DNA: TGTGCCAGCAGCCGGACAGGGGACACCGGGGAGCTGTTTTTT. This codes for CASSRTGDTGELFF.

V is TRBV28 and J is TRBJ1-5; D perhaps matches TRBD1 (6 bases). CDR1 is MDHEN, CDR2 SYDVKM, per germline. Trimming shortened V by 5 bases and J by 0 bases, and 17 bases separated the two germline ends. This CDR3 is 17 amino acids long. CDR3 DNA: TGTGCCAGCAGTCCAACCGGGACACACTATAGCAATCAGCCCCAGCATTTT. Its translation: CASSPTGTHYSNQPQHF.

The V and J genes are TRBV7-3 and TRBJ1-3; D ambiguous. CDR1 is SGHTA, CDR2 FQGTGA, per germline. The CDR3 covers 13 residues. V lost 4 bases to trimming and J lost 6 bases, with 10 bases between them. The DNA for the CDR3 is TGTGCCAGCAGCTCCGGGCCCGAAAACACCATATATTTT. Amino acids: CASSSGPENTIYF.

The rearrangement joins TRBV5-5 to TRBJ2-7; either TRBD1 or TRBD2 may fit D (5 bases each). Germline V gives CDR1 SGHKS, CDR2 YYEKEE (reference sequence). CDR3 length: 14 amino acids. Between the trimmed V and J ends, which lost 5 bases and 2 bases, there was a span of 14 bases. CDR3 nucleotide sequence: TGTGCCAGCAGGGGGGACCAGGCTACCTACGAGCAGTACTTC. Translated: CASRGDQATYEQYF.

This chain links TRBV9 with TRBJ1-3, with D tentatively TRBD1 (5 bases). The CDR3 is 16 residues long. The V gene's germline CDR1 is SGDLS and CDR2 YYNGEE. With 0 bases removed from V and 4 bases from J, the gap between germline ends came to 14 bases. As DNA, the CDR3 is TGTGCCAGCAGCGTAGTGGGTTGGAGGGGAGGAAACACCATATATTTT. This gives the protein CASSVVGWRGGNTIYF.

This clone was detected a few times. This chain uses TRBV4-1 with TRBJ1-4; TRBD1 is a possible D gene (5 bases). The CDR3 consists of 17 residues. V was pared by 1 base and J by 7 bases, with 19 bases between. Germline CDR1 and CDR2: MGHRA and YSYEKL. The CDR3 region is CASSQVLRGARSEKLFF. The CDR3, as DNA: TGCGCCAGCAGCCAAGTCCTTAGGGGAGCGCGTAGTGAAAAACTGTTTTTT.

This rearrangement joins TRBV4-1 to TRBJ1-4; no firm D call. Germline loops: CDR1 MGHRA, CDR2 YSYEKL. CDR3 length equals 14 residues. The ends were cut back, 0 bases at V and 8 bases at J, with 10 bases in the middle. The chain's CDR3 is CASSQDTYQEKLFF. CDR3 coding DNA: TGCGCCAGCAGCCAAGATACATATCAGGAAAAACTGTTTTTT.

V gene TRBV7-2 combines with J gene TRBJ1-5, with D tentatively TRBD1 (5 bases). Germline V gene lookup returns CDR1 SGHTA and CDR2 FQGNSA. V was shortened by 3 bases and J by 6 bases, with 12 bases between the two germline ends. This CDR3 is 14 amino acids long. CDR3 sequence: CASSFGREGQPQHF. The CDR3, as DNA: TGTGCCAGCAGCTTCGGCAGGGAGGGTCAGCCCCAGCATTTT.

The chain uses TRBV29-1 and TRBJ1-1; TRBD1 might be the D (5 bases). The CDR3 length is 10 residues. The germline V gene has CDR1 SQVTM and CDR2 ANQGSEA. V was clipped by 4 bases and J by 7 bases, with 7 bases between them. CDR3 in DNA: TGCAGCGTTGGGGACCTTGAAGCTTTCTTT. Translated, it gives CSVGDLEAFF. Drawing the rest from reference TRBV29-1 and TRBJ1-1, the complete variable domain is SAVISQKPSRDICQRGTSLTIQCQVDSQVTMMFWYRQQPGQSLTLIATANQGSEATYESGFVIDKFPISRPNLTFSTLTVSNMSPEDSSIYLCSVGDLEAFFGQGTRLTVV.

The chain combines TRBV5-1 with TRBJ2-2, with a tentative D call TRBD1 (6 bases). The CDR3 extends over 14 amino acids. Trimming stripped 5 bases from V and 1 base from J, with 9 bases between. The V gene's germline CDR1 is SGHRS and CDR2 YFSETQ. The CDR3 reads CASRAGVNTGELFF. DNA of the CDR3: TGCGCCAGCAGGGCAGGGGTGAACACCGGGGAGCTGTTTTTT.

This chain links TRBV7-9 with TRBJ2-7, with D perhaps TRBD2 (7 bases). The germline gives CDR1 SEHNR, CDR2 FQNEAQ (reference sequence). The CDR3 has 14 amino acids. With 5 bases removed from V and 5 bases from J, the gap between germline ends came to 16 bases. The CDR3 region has the DNA TGTGCCAGCAGCCCCCAAGGGGGGGGACACGAGCAGTACTTC. Amino acid sequence: CASSPQGGGHEQYF.

A single count supports this clone. The gene calls are TRBV19 and TRBJ2-1; 7 nucleotides line up with TRBD1. The junction had 22 bases not matched to a gene; V was cut back by 5 bases and J by 0 bases. The CDR3 consists of 21 residues. Germline lookup yields CDR1 LNHDA and CDR2 SQIVND (reference sequence). The chain's CDR3 is CASSPSRHIPGTESSYNEQFF. The DNA of the CDR3 is TGTGCCAGTAGTCCAAGCCGACATATTCCCGGGACAGAAAGCTCCTACAATGAGCAGTTCTTC.

This chain uses TRBV7-2 with TRBJ1-3; 9 bases agree with TRBD1. The CDR3 consists of 16 residues. From germline, CDR1 is SGHTA and CDR2 FQGNSA. Trimming cost V 7 bases and J 2 bases; bases outside gene matches: 9. The CDR3 spells CASIPTGGLAGNTIYF. CDR3 DNA sequence: TGTGCCAGCATTCCTACAGGGGGCTTAGCTGGAAACACCATATATTTT.

This chain connects TRBV19 to TRBJ2-2; D is possibly TRBD2 (6 bases). CDR3 length: 14 residues. Germline values: CDR1 LNHDA, CDR2 SQIVND (reference sequence). V lost 2 bases to trimming and J lost 7 bases, with 11 bases between them. The CDR3 loop is CASSIRGASGELFF. CDR3 DNA sequence: TGTGCCAGTAGTATACGCGGGGCTAGCGGGGAGCTGTTTTTT.

This sequence joins TRBV28 and TRBJ1-1, with unresolved D. From germline, CDR1 is MDHEN and CDR2 SYDVKM. The CDR3 is made up of 13 amino acids. Trimming removed 2 bases at V and 10 bases at J, with 14 bases between. DNA of the CDR3: TGTGCCAGCAGTTTAGGCCTTGGGTTCGGAGCTTTCTTT. Protein product: CASSLGLGFGAFF.

The chain recombines TRBV30 with TRBJ1-2; D gene unclear. Germline CDR1 GTSNPN, CDR2 SVGIG (reference sequence). V was trimmed by 0 bases and J by 3 bases, leaving 11 bases between them. The CDR3 is 14 amino acids. CDR3 loop: CAWSVFYGDYGYTF. CDR3 nucleotides: TGTGCCTGGAGTGTATTCTACGGGGACTATGGCTACACCTTC.

V gene TRBV7-2 combines with J gene TRBJ2-2; D possibly matches TRBD1 or TRBD2 (6 bases each). V lost 5 bases to trimming and J lost 7 bases, with 17 bases between them. The germline gives CDR1 SGHTA, CDR2 FQGNSA. This CDR3 contains 15 residues. The CDR3 protein is CASSRGREDSGELFF. The DNA for the CDR3 is TGTGCCAGCAGCCGTGGCAGGGAGGACAGCGGGGAGCTGTTTTTT.

This clone has a handful of counts. The CDR3 DNA reads TGTGCCAGCAGCTTAGACCGCGGGGAGCTGTTTTTT. Encoded protein: CASSLDRGELFF. The rearrangement links TRBV11-2 to TRBJ2-2, with unresolved D. The CDR3 sequence is 12 residues long. CDR1 and CDR2 (germline): SGHAT, FQNNGV. The germline V and J ends were trimmed by 0 bases and 7 bases, with 3 bases remaining between them.

This clone showed up just once. The chain carries TRBV2 and TRBJ1-3; 7 bases align to TRBD1. The CDR3 totals 13 residues. The V gene end was trimmed by 6 bases and the J gene end by 8 bases; junction bases not matched to a gene: 7. The germline gives CDR1 SNHLY, CDR2 FYNNEI. The CDR3 is CASSHRGGDTIYF. For the CDR3, the DNA is TGTGCCAGCAGCCACAGGGGTGGGGACACCATATATTTT.

The V and J genes are TRBV18 and TRBJ1-1; D perhaps matches TRBD1 (5 bases). Germline V gene data show CDR1 as KGHSH and CDR2 as LQKENI. V lost 6 bases and J 0 bases, leaving 17 bases between the germline ends. The CDR3 consists of 16 residues. For the CDR3, the DNA is TGTGCCAGCTCCCCAAGGTCTGGGGGAGTGAACACTGAAGCTTTCTTT. It yields the protein CASSPRSGGVNTEAFF. The full variable domain, its missing parts supplied by reference TRBV18 and TRBJ1-1, is NAGVMQNPRHLVRRRGQEARLRCSPMKGHSHVYWYRQLPEEGLKFMVYLQKENIIDESGMPKERFSAEFPKEGPSILRIQQVVRGDSAAYFCASSPRSGGVNTEAFFGQGTRLTVV.

This chain connects TRBV11-2 to TRBJ2-7; 10 bases line up with TRBD1. This CDR3 has 14 residues. After removal of 2 bases from V and 4 bases from J, the junction contained 2 bases not matched to a gene. Germline values: CDR1 SGHAT, CDR2 FQNNGV. The CDR3 sequence is CASSLTDRGYEQYF. As DNA, the CDR3 is TGTGCCAGCAGCTTAACGGACAGGGGGTACGAGCAGTACTTC.

The chain uses TRBV29-1 and TRBJ2-3; the match to TRBD1 covers 8 bases. This CDR3 contains 14 residues. Trimming removed 7 bases from V and 4 bases from J; junction bases left unmatched: 10. Per germline, CDR1 SQVTM and CDR2 ANQGSEA. The CDR3 is CSADRGDLADTQYF. Here the CDR3 DNA reads TGCAGCGCCGACAGGGGCGATCTCGCAGATACGCAGTATTTT.

This chain links TRBV7-2 with TRBJ2-1; D call uncertain. This CDR3 region has 13 residues. V shed 1 base and J shed 5 bases, with 6 bases lying between them. Germline CDR1 SGHTA, CDR2 FQGNSA. The CDR3 loop reads CASSLGPNNEQFF. In DNA form, the CDR3 reads TGTGCCAGCAGCTTAGGTCCAAACAATGAGCAGTTCTTC.

The chain joins TRBV6-1 to TRBJ2-5; D is ambiguous. The V end was cut by 5 bases, the J end by 1 base, with 11 bases between. The CDR3 totals 14 residues. The V gene's germline CDR1 is MNHNS and CDR2 SASEGT. CDR3 sequence reads: CASSTNRAQETQYF. CDR3 sequence (DNA): TGTGCCAGCAGTACGAACCGGGCCCAAGAGACCCAGTACTTC.